A selection of T cell receptor beta chains follows, all from one sample in a study of T-cell memory formation after mild COVID-19. TCRdb called the 5' RACE reads again in MiXCR, with one record for every CDR3 protein. In the table there are around 180,000 distinct CDR3 sequences, roughly 17% of which are singletons. Sequenced input: PBMCs or a T cell subset sorted from them (not recorded which). All receptors come from an adult woman who had mild COVID-19 (a few samples of this study predate the infection). Cell type and time point are not known. The CDR3 runs from the conserved cysteine through the conserved F or W. Fields, in order: CDR3 length, D gene, V gene, clone size, J gene, CDR3 protein, CDR3 DNA. The D gene is left open where the match is weak. Part of the rows lack a size; the others show once, few, many or a class for expanded clones.

16	TRBD2	TRBV10-3	few	TRBJ2-3	CAISEVWTSGIDTQYF	TGTGCCATCAGTGAGGTCTGGACTAGCGGGATAGATACGCAGTATTTT
14	-	TRBV7-2	few	TRBJ1-2	CASSLDGGSYGYTF	TGTGCCAGCAGCCTCGACGGGGGTTCCTATGGCTACACCTTC
14	-	TRBV4-1	-	TRBJ2-7	CASSHAGYPNEQYF	TGCGCCAGCAGCCATGCAGGGTACCCGAACGAGCAGTACTTC
15	-	TRBV28	-	TRBJ2-5	CASSPMQGSKETQYF	TGTGCCAGCAGTCCTATGCAGGGGTCGAAAGAGACCCAGTACTTC
15	TRBD1	TRBV12-3/TRBV12-4	-	TRBJ1-1	CASILRTGAGTEAFF	TGTGCCAGCATCCTCCGGACAGGGGCTGGAACTGAAGCTTTCTTT
14	-	TRBV11-3	-	TRBJ2-7	CASSLEDRSYEQYF	TGTGCCAGCAGCTTAGAGGACAGATCCTACGAGCAGTACTTC
13	-	TRBV20-1	few	TRBJ2-7	CSAISAGPYEQYF	TGCAGTGCTATCTCCGCGGGACCCTACGAGCAGTACTTC
14	-	TRBV5-1	-	TRBJ2-1	CASRVIGGENEQFF	TGCGCCAGCAGGGTAATCGGAGGGGAGAATGAGCAGTTCTTC
16	TRBD1	TRBV7-8	-	TRBJ1-2	CASSLVPRDRNYGYTF	TGTGCCAGCAGCTTAGTCCCCCGGGACAGGAACTATGGCTACACCTTC
15	TRBD1	TRBV7-3	-	TRBJ2-1	CASSVDRGLYNEQFF	TGTGCCAGCAGCGTAGACAGGGGGCTCTACAATGAGCAGTTCTTC
14	-	TRBV7-2	-	TRBJ2-1	CASSPVAQYNEQFF	TGTGCCAGCAGCCCTGTGGCCCAGTACAATGAGCAGTTCTTC
11	-	TRBV7-2	many	TRBJ2-3	CASTRSDTQYF	TGTGCCAGCACCAGATCAGATACGCAGTATTTT
16	TRBD2	TRBV5-1	once	TRBJ2-3	CASSSSLAGGADTQYF	TGCGCCAGCAGCTCGTCACTAGCGGGGGGAGCAGATACGCAGTATTTT
16	-	TRBV5-1	many	TRBJ1-5	CASSLGDTFSNQPQHF	TGCGCCAGCAGCTTGGGGGACACATTTAGCAATCAGCCCCAGCATTTT
17	TRBD1	TRBV4-1	few	TRBJ2-7	CASSLEGPGQGSGEQYF	TGCGCCAGCAGCCTAGAGGGACCGGGACAGGGTTCTGGCGAGCAGTACTTC
14	TRBD2	TRBV30	few	TRBJ2-1	CAWSVGGLANEQFF	TGTGCCTGGAGTGTAGGCGGACTAGCAAATGAGCAGTTCTTC
15	TRBD1	TRBV12-3/TRBV12-4	few	TRBJ1-4	CASSYSGGADEKLFF	TGTGCCAGCAGTTACTCAGGGGGCGCTGATGAAAAACTGTTTTTT
14	-	TRBV5-1	-	TRBJ1-2	CASSLEGGLKGYTF	TGCGCCAGCAGCTTGGAAGGGGGGCTGAAGGGCTACACCTTC
19	TRBD1	TRBV6-2/TRBV6-3	few	TRBJ2-1	CASSYLAGGERHSYNEQFF	TGTGCCAGCAGTTACTTGGCAGGGGGCGAGAGGCACTCCTACAATGAGCAGTTCTTC
13	-	TRBV28	-	TRBJ1-2	CASSIQGPYGYTF	TGTGCCAGCAGCATCCAGGGACCCTATGGCTACACCTTC
13	-	TRBV29-1	-	TRBJ2-4	CSAQGGSKNIQYF	TGCAGCGCTCAAGGGGGATCCAAAAACATTCAGTACTTC
16	-	TRBV7-8	few	TRBJ2-3	CASSLLGSTSTDTQYF	TGTGCCAGCAGCTTACTAGGCAGTACTAGCACAGATACGCAGTATTTT
15	TRBD2	TRBV9	-	TRBJ2-3	CASSVGGGRGDTQYF	TGTGCCAGCAGCGTAGGTGGCGGGAGAGGAGATACGCAGTATTTT
12	-	TRBV7-2	-	TRBJ2-7	CASSLNRYEQYF	TGTGCCAGCAGCTTAAATCGGTACGAGCAGTACTTC
14	-	TRBV12-3/TRBV12-4	-	TRBJ1-4	CASSFGGADEKLFF	TGTGCCAGCAGTTTCGGCGGGGCGGATGAAAAACTGTTTTTT
16	-	TRBV4-1	few	TRBJ2-3	CASSQVPGPRTDTQYF	TGCGCCAGCAGCCAAGTGCCCGGACCCCGGACAGATACGCAGTATTTT
15	-	TRBV7-2	few	TRBJ2-3	CASSRHRFQTDTQYF	TGTGCCAGCAGCCGCCACCGCTTCCAGACAGATACGCAGTATTTT
16	TRBD1	TRBV20-1	few	TRBJ1-2	CSARDPSTGEHYGYTF	TGCAGTGCTAGAGACCCATCGACAGGGGAGCACTATGGCTACACCTTC
15	TRBD2	TRBV6-5	few	TRBJ2-1	CASSWAGAQDNEQFF	TGTGCCAGCAGTTGGGCGGGAGCACAGGACAATGAGCAGTTCTTC
15	-	TRBV4-2	few	TRBJ1-2	CASSRESNSNYGYTF	TGTGCCAGCAGCCGTGAGAGTAATAGTAACTATGGCTACACCTTC
16	TRBD1	TRBV7-9	few	TRBJ2-1	CASSLPDRGFDNEQFF	TGTGCCAGCAGCTTGCCCGACAGGGGGTTTGACAATGAGCAGTTCTTC
14	-	TRBV30	-	TRBJ2-5	CAWKAERGFETQYF	TGTGCCTGGAAGGCCGAAAGGGGGTTCGAGACCCAGTACTTC
13	TRBD1	TRBV7-9	-	TRBJ2-7	CASSLFGTEEQYF	TGTGCCAGCAGCTTATTCGGGACAGAAGAGCAGTACTTC
14	-	TRBV5-5	-	TRBJ1-2	CASSFRPANYGYTF	TGTGCCAGCAGCTTCCGCCCGGCTAACTATGGCTACACCTTC
15	TRBD2	TRBV7-3	-	TRBJ2-3	CASSLVAGATDTQYF	TGTGCCAGCAGCTTAGTAGCGGGGGCCACAGATACGCAGTATTTT
16	-	TRBV5-1	-	TRBJ1-2	CASSLQGSGSNYGYTF	TGCGCCAGCAGTCTTCAGGGGTCCGGTTCGAACTATGGCTACACCTTC
17	-	TRBV7-2	-	TRBJ2-1	CASSLSNPAGVYNEQFF	TGTGCCAGCAGCTTATCTAACCCGGCGGGCGTTTACAATGAGCAGTTCTTC
14	-	TRBV10-3	-	TRBJ2-2	CAISESAGIGELFF	TGTGCCATCAGTGAGTCGGCAGGGATCGGGGAGCTGTTTTTT
15	-	TRBV5-1	-	TRBJ1-6	CASSRRQENNSPLHF	TGCGCCAGCAGCCGACGTCAGGAAAACAATTCACCCCTCCACTTT
16	-	TRBV7-2	-	TRBJ2-5	CASSFLPGMEQETQYF	TGTGCCAGCAGCTTTCTTCCGGGGATGGAACAAGAGACCCAGTACTTC
14	-	TRBV12-3/TRBV12-4	few	TRBJ2-4	CASSLTLRKNIQYF	TGTGCCAGCAGTTTAACCCTCAGGAAAAACATTCAGTACTTC
16	-	TRBV24-1	many	TRBJ2-5	CATSDFRSGNQETQYF	TGTGCCACCAGTGATTTTCGGTCAGGGAACCAAGAGACCCAGTACTTC
16	-	TRBV4-2	-	TRBJ1-3	CASSQDLAFSGNTIYF	TGTGCCAGCAGCCAAGATCTGGCCTTCTCTGGAAACACCATATATTTT
14	-	TRBV12-3/TRBV12-4	few	TRBJ2-1	CASSMRTGVNEQFF	TGTGCCAGCAGTATGAGAACAGGCGTTAATGAGCAGTTCTTC
14	-	TRBV4-1	few	TRBJ2-7	CASSPKGQSYEQYF	TGCGCCAGCAGCCCGAAAGGCCAGAGCTACGAGCAGTACTTC
18	TRBD2	TRBV7-8	few	TRBJ2-3	CASSFDLADHQSTDTQYF	TGTGCCAGCAGCTTTGATCTAGCGGATCACCAAAGCACAGATACGCAGTATTTT
13	-	TRBV24-1	-	TRBJ1-1	CATRPAGNTEAFF	TGTGCCACCAGGCCCGCAGGGAACACTGAAGCTTTCTTT
16	-	TRBV4-1	many	TRBJ2-5	CASSQGSRGYQETQYF	TGCGCCAGCAGCCAAGGTTCGCGGGGCTACCAAGAGACCCAGTACTTC
13	-	TRBV20-1	-	TRBJ1-1	CSARRSGNTEAFF	TGCAGTGCTAGGAGGTCGGGAAACACTGAAGCTTTCTTT
12	-	TRBV7-2	few	TRBJ2-1	CASSFVSLEQFF	TGTGCCAGCAGCTTTGTAAGCCTTGAGCAGTTCTTC
16	-	TRBV7-9	-	TRBJ1-1	CASSFPRLQGGTEAFF	TGTGCCAGCAGCTTCCCCCGGTTGCAGGGTGGGACTGAAGCTTTCTTT
16	TRBD2	TRBV20-1	many	TRBJ2-5	CSARGTSGVHQETQYF	TGCAGTGCTCGCGGGACTAGCGGGGTCCACCAAGAGACCCAGTACTTC
15	-	TRBV7-9	-	TRBJ1-5	CASSEGSGPHQPQHF	TGTGCCAGCAGTGAGGGGTCGGGTCCCCATCAGCCCCAGCATTTT